This T cell receptor beta chain derives from a study of blood T cell repertoires in COVID-19. Per the original methods: Amplified reference gene primers provided the basis for estimating nucleated cell counts. The protocol was immunoSEQ multiplex PCR, while the TCRdb copy is restricted to in-frame clones and leaves out a portion. The V and J calls and clone size come from that table; D and trimming were worked out from the DNA. The table includes about 270,000 clones, roughly 86% detected once. V shed 6 bases and J 6 bases; nucleotides not matched to a gene: 1. Germline CDR1 is MDHEN and CDR2 is SYDVKM. This CDR3 region has 13 residues. Two negative PCRs, clearance, or symptom resolution characterized the recovered Cohort 3 donors. This clone was observed a single time.

The chain couples TRBV28 to TRBJ2-4, with 11 bases matching TRBD1. The clonotype was recovered from a woman in her sixties or seventies who had recovered from COVID-19. The sequenced sample consisted of PBMCs or T cells enriched from blood (not recorded which). CDR3 nucleotides: TGTGCCAGCAGGGGGACAGGGGGAAACATTCAGTACTTC. As protein: CASRGTGGNIQYF.